The source of this T cell receptor beta chain is a study of cytomegalovirus exposure and HLA in healthy donors. Regarding the study as a whole: Listed as cytomegalovirus-associated were 150 or so TCR beta chains.

A remark on this clone: Its specificity is not known.

Separate from the roughly 730-subject first cohort, the 120-subject validation cohort was the one that the donors belonged to. CDR3 size: 14 residues. V was clipped by 0 bases and J by 7 bases, with 13 bases between them. In germline, CDR1 is SGDLS, CDR2 YYNGEE. Repertoires were generated with immunoSEQ multiplex PCR, while TCRdb's copy carries only in-frame clones and drops some. In the table there are some 38,000 clones, 90% to 95% of which are singletons. Sequencing was done on a sample of PBMCs. The TCR sequence derives from a man in his late teens or twenties in good health and CMV-seronegative. The rearrangement links TRBV9 to TRBJ1-1; D is unclear. DNA of the CDR3: TGTGCCAGCAGCGTAGAAGCAGCCTCAGGTGAAGCTTTCTTT. Amino acids: CASSVEAASGEAFF.